Given below is one T cell receptor (beta chain) in context. What it recognizes is unknown. This record comes from a study of response to subunit inactivated influenza vaccine. This CDR3 is 18 amino acids long. Germline CDR1 and CDR2: SGHKS and YYEKEE (reference sequence). Trimming took 3 bases from V and 0 from J; bases not matched to a gene: 10. Broader study findings: Authors suggested that a seasonal influenza vaccination recruits few new T cells each time.

TCRdb ran MiXCR on the RT-PCR reads and lists one entry per CDR3 protein. The sample yields 600,000 to 850,000 distinct CDR3 sequences, approximately 15% seen once. The clonotype comes from a man aged 50 or older who received an inactivated influenza vaccine. This material consisted of PBMCs from blood, taken 14 to 15 days before vaccination. The rearrangement uses TRBV5-5 and TRBJ1-4; 8 bases map to TRBD1. Here the CDR3 DNA reads TGTGCCAGCAGCTCTCAGTTGGGACAGGTTGCAACTAATGAAAAACTGTTTTTT. It specifies CASSSQLGQVATNEKLFF.